Sequencing of this TCR beta chain was carried out in a study of T cell responses to AZD1222 COVID-19 vaccine. Study-wide results and caveats: Along spike, vaccine-associated CD4 TCRs were found throughout, with dominance at 160-218 and 743-854.

The V gene lost 0 bases and the J gene lost 3 bases, with 5 bases spanning the gap. The germline gives CDR1 SGHDN, CDR2 FVKESK. The length of the CDR3 is 13 residues. A few counts support this clone. Its target is not known. Here immunoSEQ multiplex PCR was the method, and the copy in TCRdb shows in-frame clones only, minus some. Of roughly 130,000 clones in the sample, around 90% are singletons; the top ten hold about 7.9%. The TCR sequence derives from an adult in good health. Sequenced here: peripheral blood, sampled on day 0 of AZD1222 vaccination. The chain combines TRBV14 with TRBJ1-2; D is undetermined. The chain's CDR3 is CASSQDRYYGYTF. The DNA for the CDR3 is TGTGCCAGCAGCCAAGACCGATACTATGGCTACACCTTC.